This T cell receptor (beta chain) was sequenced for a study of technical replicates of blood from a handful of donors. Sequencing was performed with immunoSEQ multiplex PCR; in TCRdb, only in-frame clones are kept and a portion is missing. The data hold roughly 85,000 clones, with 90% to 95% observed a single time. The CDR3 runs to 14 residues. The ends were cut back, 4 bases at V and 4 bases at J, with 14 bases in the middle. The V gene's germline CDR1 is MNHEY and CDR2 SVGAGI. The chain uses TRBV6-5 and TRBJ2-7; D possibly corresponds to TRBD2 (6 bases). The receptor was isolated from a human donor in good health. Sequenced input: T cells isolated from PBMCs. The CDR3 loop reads CASSSGLGDYEQYF. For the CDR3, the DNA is TGTGCCAGCAGTTCGGGACTGGGAGATTACGAGCAGTACTTC.